The 8 T cell receptor beta chains below all came from one sample that was sequenced in a study of blood T cell repertoires in COVID-19. Only in-frame clones appear in the TCRdb table, and some are missing; sequencing was by immunoSEQ multiplex PCR. Among approximately 170,000 clones listed, approximately 85% were seen once. The sequenced sample was peripheral blood. The source of these receptors is a man older than 75 with COVID-19, enrolled during active disease.

This chain connects TRBV9 to TRBJ1-2; 12 bases agree with TRBD1. In germline, CDR1 is SGDLS, CDR2 YYNGEE. There are 16 residues in the CDR3. The J segment lost 7 bases and the V segment lost 0 bases, leaving 7 bases of the junction unmatched. The CDR3 DNA follows: TGTGCCAGCAGCGTAGCATCCGGGACAGGGGGCGGTGGCTACACCTTC. Translating it yields CASSVASGTGGGGYTF.

The chain is built from TRBV5-6 and TRBJ2-7; 8 bases map to TRBD1. Germline CDR1 SGHDT, CDR2 YYEEEE. The CDR3 loop spans 14 amino acids. V shed 3 bases and J 6 bases; nucleotides not matched to a gene: 8. CDR3 residues: CASSSPGQVGEQYF. In nucleotides, the CDR3 is TGTGCCAGCAGCTCACCGGGACAGGTTGGCGAGCAGTACTTC.

This clone was seen more than once but under ten times. The chain recombines TRBV5-4 with TRBJ1-1, with TRBD1 as a possible D gene (5 bases). Trimming took 2 bases from V and 3 from J, leaving 11 bases between them. CDR1 and CDR2 from the germline V gene are SGHNT and YYREEE (reference sequence). The CDR3 is made up of 14 amino acids. The CDR3 region is CASSFIQGDTEAFF. In DNA form, the CDR3 reads TGTGCCAGCAGCTTCATTCAGGGCGACACTGAAGCTTTCTTT. Together with reference TRBV5-4 and TRBJ1-1, the CDR3 gives the full variable domain: ETGVTQSPTHLIKTRGQQVTLRCSSQSGHNTVSWYQQALGQGPQFIFQYYREEENGRGNFPPRFSGLQFPNYSSELNVNALELDDSALYLCASSFIQGDTEAFFGQGTRLTVV.

The DNA of the CDR3 is TGTGCCAGCAGCGCCACAGGAGGGCGGTACGGCTACACCTTC. Translated: CASSATGGRYGYTF. V and J are TRBV5-8 and TRBJ1-2; weak D call: TRBD1 (5 bases). V lost 4 bases, J lost 8 bases, and 18 bases lay in between. Per the germline V gene, CDR1 is SGHTS and CDR2 is YDEGEE. This CDR3 comprises 14 residues.

The chain uses TRBV18 and TRBJ2-7; tentative D call: TRBD1 (6 bases). This CDR3 comprises 15 residues. V dropped 2 bases and J dropped 3 bases, with 14 bases sitting between them. CDR1 is KGHSH and CDR2 is LQKENI in the germline V gene. The CDR3 DNA sequence: TGTGCCAGCTCACCATCGGCAGGGGCCCACTACGAGCAGTACTTC. As protein: CASSPSAGAHYEQYF.

The chain recombines TRBV10-3 with TRBJ1-5; TRBD1 might be the D (6 bases). Germline CDR1 is ENHRY and CDR2 is SYGVKD. The CDR3 loop spans 14 amino acids. V was cut by 3 bases and J by 7 bases, with 13 bases left in between. This CDR3 reads CAISDRGGRQPQHF. The CDR3, as DNA: TGTGCCATCAGTGATAGGGGGGGCAGACAGCCCCAGCATTTT.

This chain links TRBV7-2 with TRBJ2-2; 8 nucleotides line up with TRBD1. The CDR3 runs to 16 residues. Trimming cost V 5 bases and J 9 bases; bases outside gene matches: 14. The germline gives CDR1 SGHTA, CDR2 FQGNSA. The chain's CDR3 is CASSGRGIRQGRELFF. CDR3 coding DNA: TGTGCCAGCAGCGGGCGGGGAATAAGACAGGGGAGGGAGCTGTTTTTT.

This clone was picked up one time. The V call is TRBV5-1, the J call TRBJ1-1; maybe TRBD1 (6 bases). V was cut by 3 bases and J by 3 bases, with 12 bases left in between. Germline CDR1 is SGHRS and CDR2 is YFSETQ. The CDR3 covers 14 residues. The CDR3 spells CASSSQGRDTEAFF. The CDR3 bases are TGCGCCAGCAGCTCACAGGGAAGGGACACTGAAGCTTTCTTT.